The rows below give T cell receptor beta chains drawn from one sample of a study of blood T cells in healthy people across ages. TCRdb redid the calling of the 5' RACE reads with MiXCR, one entry per CDR3 protein. The table shows over 500,000 distinct CDR3 sequences, with about a quarter occurring only once. The data also belong to a second study, concerning T cells of mothers and their children.

Sequenced sample: blood. The origin of the receptors is a boy between 2 and 10 years old in good health. Each CDR3 is given with its conserved first and last residue. D genes are given only for firm matches. Clone size is not always given. Where it is, it says once, few, many or a class for expanded clones.

D	size	V	J	DNA	CDR3
-	few	TRBV7-6	TRBJ1-1	TGTGCCAGCAGCCCCTTCCGGGACACTGAAGCTTTCTTT	CASSPFRDTEAFF
-	-	TRBV7-2	TRBJ2-5	TGTGCCAGCAGCTCTCTAAACGAAGAGACCCAGTACTTC	CASSSLNEETQYF
TRBD2	few	TRBV4-2	TRBJ2-3	TGTGCCAGCAGCCATCCGGGACTAGAGGGCCCAGATACGCAGTATTTT	CASSHPGLEGPDTQYF
-	few	TRBV6-4	TRBJ2-1	TGTGCCAGCAGTGACGAATCCCGAGGACGGGAGCAGTTCTTC	CASSDESRGREQFF
TRBD1	-	TRBV29-1	TRBJ1-2	TGCAGCGTCGCCGAATCCGGGACAGGCTATGGCTACACCTTC	CSVAESGTGYGYTF
TRBD2	few	TRBV5-1	TRBJ2-5	TGCGCCAGCAGCAGCACTAGCGGGGGGGCGGAGACCCAGTACTTC	CASSSTSGGAETQYF
-	-	TRBV7-8	TRBJ1-1	TGTGCCAGCACCAGCGGGGGGGAAGCTTTCTTT	CASTSGGEAFF
-	few	TRBV3-1	TRBJ2-7	TGTGCCAGCAGCCAAGACGCAGGGATCTACGAGCAGTACTTC	CASSQDAGIYEQYF
TRBD2	many	TRBV7-9	TRBJ2-1	TGTGCCAGCAGCTTAGGCCCGACTAGCGGGGATGAGCAGTTCTTC	CASSLGPTSGDEQFF
TRBD1	few	TRBV9	TRBJ2-4	TGTGCCAGCAGCCCCCAGACAGGGAGCCCCAAAAACATTCAGTACTTC	CASSPQTGSPKNIQYF
TRBD2	-	TRBV9	TRBJ2-2	TGTGCCAGCAGCGCGGGACTAGCGGGAGGCCTCAACACCGGGGAGCTGTTTTTT	CASSAGLAGGLNTGELFF
-	-	TRBV5-6	TRBJ2-6	TGTGCCAGCAGCCGGCGAGAGGCCAACGTCCTGACTTTC	CASSRREANVLTF
TRBD2	-	TRBV9	TRBJ2-3	TGTGCCAGCAGCACCACTAGCGGAGTCACAGATACGCAGTATTTT	CASSTTSGVTDTQYF
-	-	TRBV3-1	TRBJ2-5	TGTGCCAGCAGCCCGACTAGAGAGAAGGGAGAGACCCAGTACTTC	CASSPTREKGETQYF
-	-	TRBV12-3/TRBV12-4	TRBJ2-7	TGTGCCAGCAGTAATAGCGGCCAAGCTGGCGAGCAGTACTTC	CASSNSGQAGEQYF
-	few	TRBV2	TRBJ2-3	TGTGCCAGCAGTCCACTTCAAGATGATACGCAGTATTTT	CASSPLQDDTQYF
-	-	TRBV9	TRBJ1-4	TGTGCCAGCAGCGTAGGCGGGGACGAAAAACTGTTTTTT	CASSVGGDEKLFF
-	once	TRBV12-3/TRBV12-4	TRBJ2-3	TGTGCCAGCAGCTTAGACGGGAGCCCCGGAGATACGCAGTATTTT	CASSLDGSPGDTQYF
-	few	TRBV27	TRBJ2-7	TGTGCCAGCAGTTGGGCCAGCGAGCAGTACTTC	CASSWASEQYF
-	-	TRBV12-5	TRBJ2-7	TGTGCTAGTGGTTTAGCGCAGACCTACGAGCAGTACTTC	CASGLAQTYEQYF
-	few	TRBV7-9	TRBJ2-5	TGTGCCAGCAGCTTAGTGGCTAGGCCAGAGACCCAGTACTTC	CASSLVARPETQYF
TRBD1	few	TRBV29-1	TRBJ2-3	TGCAGCGTTGGGGGACAGGTTAATGCGATTAGCACAGATACGCAGTATTTT	CSVGGQVNAISTDTQYF
-	-	TRBV29-1	TRBJ2-3	TGCAGCGTTGACGGGCTCGGAGATACGCAGTATTTT	CSVDGLGDTQYF
-	-	TRBV12-3/TRBV12-4	TRBJ2-5	TGTGCCAGCAGTTTGCTCGAAACTAGATTTGAGACCCAGTACTTC	CASSLLETRFETQYF
TRBD1	-	TRBV20-1	TRBJ1-2	TGCAGTGCTTTCAGCAACCCCGGGACAGCGAGCTATGGCTACACCTTC	CSAFSNPGTASYGYTF
-	-	TRBV5-1	TRBJ2-1	TGCGCCAGCAGCAACGCAGGGGGAGGCAATGAGCAGTTCTTC	CASSNAGGGNEQFF
TRBD1	-	TRBV5-1	TRBJ2-3	TGCGCCAGCAGCCCGGGACACTGGACAGGAACAGATACGCAGTATTTT	CASSPGHWTGTDTQYF
-	few	TRBV29-1	TRBJ2-7	TGCAGCGTTTTAGGACCTTCTAGGGCCTACGAGCAGTACTTC	CSVLGPSRAYEQYF
-	-	TRBV6-5	TRBJ2-2	TGTGCCAGCAGTTACTCTGCCCGGGCCGGGGAGCTGTTTTTT	CASSYSARAGELFF
-	few	TRBV13	TRBJ2-1	TGTGCCAGCTCCCCCCCACGGGCAGGGGTCAATGAGCAGTTCTTC	CASSPPRAGVNEQFF
-	-	TRBV29-1	TRBJ1-1	TGCAGCGTTGAAGGGGTGGGGGCTTTCTTT	CSVEGVGAFF
TRBD2	few	TRBV6-2/TRBV6-3	TRBJ2-5	TGTGCCAGCAGTTACTCGCCTAGCGGGGGGGCCTTGGAGACCCAGTACTTC	CASSYSPSGGALETQYF
-	few	TRBV2	TRBJ2-7	TGTGCCAGCAGCCTAGGACGGAGCGAGCAGTACTTC	CASSLGRSEQYF
-	-	TRBV10-3	TRBJ2-7	TGTGCCATCAGTGATGGGCGGGGACTGGACGAGCGGTACTTC	CAISDGRGLDERYF
TRBD2	few	TRBV7-9	TRBJ2-2	TGTGCCAGCAGCTTTGGTAGCGGGAGCACCGGGGAGCTGTTTTTT	CASSFGSGSTGELFF
-	-	TRBV10-3	TRBJ1-1	TGTGCCACCCTGATGGGAATGGACACTGAAGCTTTCTTT	CATLMGMDTEAFF
-	-	TRBV10-3	TRBJ1-1	TGTGCCATCAGTGAGTATCAGGTTATGAACACTGAAGCTTTCTTT	CAISEYQVMNTEAFF
-	few	TRBV7-2	TRBJ1-4	TGTGCCAGCAGCTTAGCGACGGCTAATGAAAAACTGTTTTTT	CASSLATANEKLFF
TRBD1	-	TRBV10-3	TRBJ2-1	TGTGCCATCAGCGTCTCGGGACAGGGGGACAATGAGCAGTTCTTC	CAISVSGQGDNEQFF
-	few	TRBV14	TRBJ1-2	TGTGCCAGCAGCCAAGCATCGATCTATGGCTACACCTTC	CASSQASIYGYTF
TRBD1	-	TRBV5-1	TRBJ1-4	TGCGCCAGCAGATACACCCCAGGGGGAAAACTGTTTTTT	CASRYTPGGKLFF
-	-	TRBV6-6	TRBJ2-4	TGTGCCAGCAGTTACTCAGGACAGATCGTAGCCAAAAACATTCAGTACTTC	CASSYSGQIVAKNIQYF
-	few	TRBV7-8	TRBJ2-5	TGTGCCAGCAGCTTATTGGGGTTACGGGAGACCCAGTACTTC	CASSLLGLRETQYF
TRBD2	-	TRBV7-2	TRBJ2-4	TGTGCCAGCAGCTCTCAGAGCGGGGGTAGCCAAAACATTCAGTACTTC	CASSSQSGGSQNIQYF
TRBD2	few	TRBV3-1	TRBJ2-1	TGTGCCAGCAGCCAACAGTCGGGGGGGTCCTACAATGAGCAGTTCTTC	CASSQQSGGSYNEQFF
-	-	TRBV27	TRBJ1-4	TGTGCCAGCAGTCAACGCTCGGGAAAACTGTTTTTT	CASSQRSGKLFF
-	-	TRBV29-1	TRBJ2-5	TGCAGCGTTGAGGGCTCAAGGAGTTGGGAGACCCAGTACTTC	CSVEGSRSWETQYF
TRBD1	-	TRBV29-1	TRBJ2-1	TGCAGCGTTCAAGGGGGCGAGGACAATGAGCAGTTCTTC	CSVQGGEDNEQFF